This entry describes one T cell receptor beta chain. Its matching antigen is unknown. CDR1 is SGHVS, CDR2 FNYEAQ, per germline. This CDR3 has 15 amino acids. The ends lost 5 bases at V and 5 bases at J; junction bases unmatched: 12. This entry is derived from a study of blood T cells in healthy people across ages. As for the study in general: Per every two T cells, about one barcoded beta molecule was captured by template switching.

The second PCR ran roughly 7 to 11 cycles with a sample-barcoded 5' primer and J-beta primers. Every molecule of cDNA carried a tag from a template-switch adaptor with 12 random nucleotides. TCRdb re-analysed the 5' RACE reads in MiXCR, keeping a single row per CDR3 protein. The sample records hundreds of thousands of distinct CDR3 sequences, roughly 50% being singletons. Each sample yielded at least 6 million isolated PBMCs. Study findings and constraints: Observed TCR beta diversity showed a strong correlation with the percentage of naive T cells as measured by flow cytometry.

What was sequenced was blood. V and J are TRBV7-6 and TRBJ2-7; 7 nucleotides match TRBD1. This clonotype was sampled from a man aged 35 to 55 in good health. The CDR3 is CASSGTGARIDEQYF. CDR3 bases: TGTGCCAGCAGCGGAACAGGGGCACGAATCGACGAGCAGTACTTC.